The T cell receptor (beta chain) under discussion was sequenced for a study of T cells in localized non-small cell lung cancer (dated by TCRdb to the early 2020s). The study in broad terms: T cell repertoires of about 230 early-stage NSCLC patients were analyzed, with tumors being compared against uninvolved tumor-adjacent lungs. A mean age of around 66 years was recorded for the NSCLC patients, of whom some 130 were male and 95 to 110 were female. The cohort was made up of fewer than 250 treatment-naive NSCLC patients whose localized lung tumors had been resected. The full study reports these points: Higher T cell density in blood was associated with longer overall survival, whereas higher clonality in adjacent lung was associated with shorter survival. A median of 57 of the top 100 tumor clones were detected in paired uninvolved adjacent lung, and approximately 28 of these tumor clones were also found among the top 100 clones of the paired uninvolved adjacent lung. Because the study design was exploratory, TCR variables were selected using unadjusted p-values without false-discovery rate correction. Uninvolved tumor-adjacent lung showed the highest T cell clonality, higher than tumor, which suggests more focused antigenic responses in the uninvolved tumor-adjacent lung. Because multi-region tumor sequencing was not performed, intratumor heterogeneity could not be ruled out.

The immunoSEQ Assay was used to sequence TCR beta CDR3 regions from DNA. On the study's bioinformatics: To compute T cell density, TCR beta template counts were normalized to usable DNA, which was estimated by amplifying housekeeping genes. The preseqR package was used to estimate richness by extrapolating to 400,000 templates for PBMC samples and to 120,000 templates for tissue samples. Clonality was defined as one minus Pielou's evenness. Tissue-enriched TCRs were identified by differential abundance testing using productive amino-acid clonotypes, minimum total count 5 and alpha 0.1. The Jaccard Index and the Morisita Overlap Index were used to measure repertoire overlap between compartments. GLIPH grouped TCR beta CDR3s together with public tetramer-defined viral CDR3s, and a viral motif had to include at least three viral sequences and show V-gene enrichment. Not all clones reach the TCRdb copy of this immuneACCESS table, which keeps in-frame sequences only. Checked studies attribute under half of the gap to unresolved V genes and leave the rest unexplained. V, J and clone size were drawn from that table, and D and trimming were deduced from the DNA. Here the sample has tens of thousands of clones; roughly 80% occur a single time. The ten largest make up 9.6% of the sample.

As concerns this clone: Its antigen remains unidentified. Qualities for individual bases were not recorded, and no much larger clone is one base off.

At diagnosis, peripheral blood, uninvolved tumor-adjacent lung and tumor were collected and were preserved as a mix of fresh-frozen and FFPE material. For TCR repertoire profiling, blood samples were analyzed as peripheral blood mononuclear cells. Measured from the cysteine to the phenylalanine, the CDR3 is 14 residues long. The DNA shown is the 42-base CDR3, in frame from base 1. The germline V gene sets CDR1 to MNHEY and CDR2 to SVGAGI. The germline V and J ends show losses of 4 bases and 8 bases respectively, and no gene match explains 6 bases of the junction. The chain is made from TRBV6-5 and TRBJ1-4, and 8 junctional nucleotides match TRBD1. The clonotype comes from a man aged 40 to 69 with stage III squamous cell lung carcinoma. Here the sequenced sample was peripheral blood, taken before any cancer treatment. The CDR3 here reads CASSFGTGGEKLFF. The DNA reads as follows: TGTGCCAGCAGTTTCGGGACAGGCGGCGAAAAACTGTTTTTT.